This is a list of T cell receptor beta chains from one sample in a study of CD8 T cells in Susac syndrome. TCRdb reprocessed the immunoSEQ multiplex PCR reads via MiXCR and lists one record per CDR3 protein. The sample has 150,000 to 190,000 distinct CDR3 sequences, over 85% seen once. Material for sequencing was CD8+ T cells from PBMCs. All receptors derive from a human donor with multiple sclerosis. The CDR3 runs from the conserved cysteine through the conserved F or W. The D gene is left open where the match is weak. Size is stated for part of the rows, as once, few or many counts, or as a class when the clone is expanded.

>-|TRBJ2-3|TRBV19|-
CATRLDTQYF
TGTGCCACTAGGCTTGATACGCAGTATTTT
>-|TRBJ2-1|TRBV5-6|TRBD1
CASSPEQGRVSYNEQFF
TGTGCCAGCAGCCCGGAACAGGGGAGAGTTTCCTACAATGAGCAGTTCTTC
>-|TRBJ2-1|TRBV28|-
CASSFYRAVSYNEQFF
TGTGCCAGCAGTTTTTACAGGGCAGTATCCTACAATGAGCAGTTCTTC
>-|TRBJ2-2|TRBV19|-
CASSTGTSFTGELFF
TGTGCCAGTAGTACCGGGACCTCCTTTACCGGGGAGCTGTTTTTT
>-|TRBJ2-7|TRBV6-5|-
CASSYVRYEQYF
TGTGCCAGCAGTTACGTGCGGTACGAGCAGTACTTC
>-|TRBJ2-2|TRBV15|-
CATSRGLVNTGELFF
TGTGCCACCAGCAGAGGGCTAGTCAACACCGGGGAGCTGTTTTTT
>once|TRBJ2-1|TRBV14|-
CASSPVPGQGYNEQFF
TGTGCCAGCAGCCCCGTACCGGGACAAGGATACAATGAGCAGTTCTTC
>-|TRBJ2-7|TRBV29-1|TRBD1
CSVEDPGQGVSYEQYF
TGCAGCGTTGAAGATCCGGGACAGGGGGTCTCCTACGAGCAGTACTTC
>-|TRBJ2-1|TRBV12-3/TRBV12-4|-
CASSSISGPEQFF
TGTGCCAGCAGTTCTATCTCGGGACCCGAGCAGTTCTTC
>-|TRBJ2-5|TRBV20-1|TRBD2
CSARDYDAGVQETQYF
TGCAGTGCTAGAGATTATGATGCGGGGGTCCAAGAGACCCAGTACTTC
>-|TRBJ2-7|TRBV6-5|-
CASSPTAPYEQYF
TGTGCCAGCAGTCCGACAGCTCCCTACGAGCAGTACTTC
>-|TRBJ2-3|TRBV12-5|-
CASGPNPTDTQYF
TGTGCTAGTGGTCCCAACCCCACAGATACGCAGTATTTT
>-|TRBJ2-2|TRBV3-1|TRBD2
CASSPGSGGTPTGELFF
TGTGCCAGCAGCCCAGGAAGCGGGGGAACCCCCACCGGGGAGCTGTTTTTT
>-|TRBJ2-7|TRBV20-1|TRBD1
CSARDRGARHYEQYF
TGCAGTGCCCGGGACAGGGGAGCGAGGCACTACGAGCAGTACTTC
>-|TRBJ2-7|TRBV5-5|-
CASSLEPAYEQYF
TGTGCCAGCAGCTTGGAACCAGCTTACGAGCAGTACTTC
>-|TRBJ2-7|TRBV3-1|TRBD1
CASSLRQGITYEQYF
TGTGCCAGCAGCCTCCGACAGGGGATTACCTACGAGCAGTACTTC
>-|TRBJ2-3|TRBV5-6|-
CASSSRTDSSTDTQYF
TGTGCCAGCAGCTCCAGGACGGACTCTAGCACAGATACGCAGTATTTT
>-|TRBJ2-3|TRBV9|-
CASSPPGHQQYF
TGTGCCAGCAGCCCCCCGGGACACCAGCAGTATTTT
>-|TRBJ1-5|TRBV5-6|TRBD1
CASSWGTGFDQPQHF
TGTGCCAGCAGCTGGGGGACAGGGTTTGATCAGCCCCAGCATTTT
>once|TRBJ1-5|TRBV6-6|TRBD1
CASSLHRGSNQPQHF
TGTGCCAGCAGTTTGCACAGGGGGAGCAATCAGCCCCAGCATTTT
>-|TRBJ1-5|TRBV28|TRBD1
CASSTITGGKPQHF
TGTGCCAGCAGCACCATTACAGGGGGGAAGCCCCAGCATTTT
>-|TRBJ2-3|TRBV11-3|-
CASSSGWSTDTQYF
TGTGCCAGCAGCTCGGGGTGGAGCACAGATACGCAGTATTTT
>few|TRBJ2-7|TRBV5-6|-
CASSLRGQRYEQYF
TGTGCCAGCAGCTTGAGGGGCCAGCGCTACGAGCAGTACTTC
>-|TRBJ2-7|TRBV9|-
CASSLESKPTYEQYF
TGTGCCAGCAGCCTGGAATCTAAGCCAACCTACGAGCAGTACTTC
>once|TRBJ1-2|TRBV27|-
CASSLGPARGLRGDGYTF
TGTGCCAGCAGTTTAGGTCCCGCGAGAGGGCTTAGAGGGGATGGCTACACCTTC
>-|TRBJ1-2|TRBV29-1|-
CSVAGTRIYGYTF
TGCAGCGTTGCGGGGACTCGAATCTATGGCTACACCTTC
>-|TRBJ2-7|TRBV2|TRBD1
CASSEARDRGSYEQYF
TGTGCCAGCAGTGAAGCGAGGGACAGGGGATCCTACGAGCAGTACTTC
>-|TRBJ2-1|TRBV20-1|TRBD2
CSARGSSTSGGSGEQFF
TGCAGTGCTAGAGGGTCGAGTACTAGCGGGGGGAGTGGCGAGCAGTTCTTC
>-|TRBJ2-7|TRBV6-6|-
CASSYAGVSYEQYF
TGTGCCAGCAGTTACGCCGGAGTATCCTACGAGCAGTACTTC
>-|TRBJ2-7|TRBV13|-
CASSLWASREQYF
TGTGCCAGCAGCCTCTGGGCCTCCCGCGAGCAGTACTTC
>-|TRBJ1-2|TRBV9|-
CASSVGSGQGHGYTF
TGTGCCAGCAGCGTAGGCTCAGGGCAGGGGCATGGCTACACCTTC
>-|TRBJ2-3|TRBV4-2|TRBD2
CASSQDLGTSGRDTQYF
TGTGCCAGCAGCCAAGATTTAGGGACTAGCGGAAGAGATACGCAGTATTTT
>-|TRBJ1-1|TRBV20-1|-
CSARGEDGWNTEAFF
TGCAGTGCTAGGGGGGAAGACGGTTGGAACACTGAAGCTTTCTTT
>once|TRBJ1-5|TRBV27|-
CASSPLVGHGNQPQHF
TGTGCCAGCAGTCCCCTCGTAGGACACGGGAATCAGCCCCAGCATTTT
>-|TRBJ2-5|TRBV24-1|-
CATSDSDSHKETQYF
TGTGCCACCAGTGATTCTGACAGCCATAAAGAGACCCAGTACTTC
>-|TRBJ1-1|TRBV5-1|-
CASSTEGNTEAFF
TGCGCCAGCAGCACGGAGGGGAACACTGAAGCTTTCTTT
>-|TRBJ2-7|TRBV27|-
CASSPSMGESSYEQYF
TGTGCCAGCAGTCCGTCGATGGGCGAGAGCTCCTACGAGCAGTACTTC
>few|TRBJ2-7|TRBV7-9|-
CASSDGSYEQYF
TGTGCCAGCAGCGACGGGAGCTACGAGCAGTACTTC
>few|TRBJ1-1|TRBV29-1|-
CSVGGGTEAFF
TGCAGCGTTGGAGGAGGCACTGAAGCTTTCTTT
>-|TRBJ1-1|TRBV13|TRBD1
CASSKRQGISEAFF
TGTGCCAGCAGCAAGCGACAGGGAATATCTGAAGCTTTCTTT
>-|TRBJ2-7|TRBV5-1|-
CASSLALGSYEQYF
TGCGCCAGCAGCTTGGCTCTCGGGTCCTACGAGCAGTACTTC
>-|TRBJ1-1|TRBV14|TRBD1
CASRPGGVGVGTEAFF
TGTGCCAGCAGGCCAGGGGGCGTCGGGGTAGGGACTGAAGCTTTCTTT
>-|TRBJ2-7|TRBV12-3/TRBV12-4|-
CASSLRPPGSEGMSEQYF
TGTGCCAGCAGTTTAAGACCCCCCGGCTCGGAGGGAATGAGCGAGCAGTACTTC
>once|TRBJ1-2|TRBV7-6|-
CASSPNPSIHGGYTF
TGTGCCAGCAGCCCTAACCCCAGCATCCATGGGGGCTACACCTTC
>-|TRBJ1-3|TRBV12-3/TRBV12-4|-
CASTLGRNTIYF
TGTGCCAGCACTCTGGGCAGAAACACCATATATTTT
>-|TRBJ1-4|TRBV7-8|-
CASSLGLGDEKLFF
TGTGCCAGCAGCTTGGGCCTGGGCGATGAAAAACTGTTTTTT
>-|TRBJ2-4|TRBV13|-
CASSSDIPKNIQYF
TGTGCCAGCAGCTCGGACATACCCAAAAACATTCAGTACTTC
>-|TRBJ1-6|TRBV20-1|TRBD1
CSAREGGQGSSPLHF
TGCAGTGCTAGAGAAGGGGGACAGGGATCATCACCCCTCCACTTT
>-|TRBJ2-6|TRBV9|-
CASSPQMRSGANVLTF
TGTGCCAGCAGCCCTCAGATGCGCTCTGGGGCCAACGTCCTGACTTTC
>-|TRBJ1-4|TRBV27|-
CASSLTGPRGKLFF
TGTGCCAGCAGTCTTACAGGCCCCCGGGGGAAACTGTTTTTT